This entry describes one TCR beta chain. The data belong to a study of blood T cells in healthy people across ages. For the second PCR, which ran for 7 to 11 cycles, a sample-barcoded 5' primer and a J-beta primer mix were used. TCRdb reprocessed the 5' RACE reads via MiXCR and lists one record per CDR3 protein. The sample has roughly 700,000 distinct CDR3 sequences, 20% to 25% seen once. The V and J ends lost 0 bases and 4 bases respectively, with 13 bases between them. Looked up from germline, CDR1 is LGHNA and CDR2 is YSLEER. This CDR3 region has 15 residues. A further study also used this sample, focusing on T cells of mothers and their children. That source reports: Related and unrelated pairs show similar shaping of TCR recombination output by thymic selection.

The sequencing input was blood. The sequence was obtained from a boy younger than 18 in good health. The chain carries TRBV4-3 and TRBJ2-7, with D perhaps matching TRBD1 (6 bases). The CDR3 spells CASSQDRTARYEQYF. DNA for the CDR3: TGCGCCAGCAGCCAAGATAGGACAGCTAGATACGAGCAGTACTTC.